A single sample is the source of the 6 T cell receptor beta chains below, sequenced in a study of blood T cell repertoires in COVID-19. Some clones are missing from TCRdb's copy, which holds only in-frame ones; the method was immunoSEQ multiplex PCR. This table holds roughly 79,000 clones, approximately 90% found once. Sequenced sample: peripheral blood. These receptors were obtained from a woman aged 50 to 65 with acute or convalescent COVID-19.

V gene TRBV18 combines with J gene TRBJ2-3; 7 bases match TRBD2. V was pared by 2 bases and J by 3 bases, with 2 bases of the junction left unmatched. This CDR3 has 14 amino acids. Germline V CDR1 and CDR2: KGHSH, LQKENI. CDR3 DNA: TGTGCCAGCTCACCAAACGGGGGGACAGATACGCAGTATTTT. Its translation: CASSPNGGTDTQYF.

This clone is a singleton in its sample. This chain uses TRBV18 with TRBJ2-3, with 10 nucleotides matching TRBD2. Unmatched junction bases numbered 4, after V lost 1 base and J lost 6 bases. Looked up from germline, CDR1 is KGHSH and CDR2 is LQKENI. This CDR3 region has 15 residues. CDR3 sequence: CASSPQRGGRDTQYF. For the CDR3, the DNA is TGTGCCAGCTCACCACAGCGGGGGGGCCGGGATACGCAGTATTTT.

This chain links TRBV5-1 with TRBJ1-4; D might be TRBD1 (5 bases). The ends were cut back, 1 base at V and 7 bases at J, with 11 bases in the middle. CDR3 size: 14 residues. CDR1 is SGHRS and CDR2 is YFSETQ in the germline V gene. This CDR3 reads CASSLLGGAEKLFF. CDR3 sequence (DNA): TGCGCCAGCAGCTTGTTAGGTGGGGCTGAAAAACTGTTTTTT.

This clone was observed once. The chain combines TRBV5-4 with TRBJ2-7; D perhaps matches TRBD2 (6 bases). The CDR3 contains 15 residues. Trimming shortened V by 4 bases and J by 6 bases, and 20 bases separated the two germline ends. In germline, CDR1 is SGHNT, CDR2 YYREEE (reference sequence). The CDR3 is CASSLAEGEGSEQYF. DNA for the CDR3: TGTGCCAGCAGCCTGGCGGAGGGAGAGGGGTCCGAGCAGTACTTC.

The J gene is TRBJ1-5, the V gene TRBV2; D is perhaps TRBD1 (5 bases). CDR1 SNHLY and CDR2 FYNNEI come from the germline V gene. The V and J ends lost 3 bases and 5 bases respectively, with 11 bases between them. The CDR3 sequence is 14 residues long. The CDR3 DNA reads TGTGCCAGCAGTGATTCCGGGGGTTATCAGCCCCAGCATTTT. Its protein product is CASSDSGGYQPQHF.

The chain recombines TRBV5-1 with TRBJ2-1, with D possibly TRBD2 on 5 matching bases. Germline V lookup: CDR1 SGHRS, CDR2 YFSETQ. V was clipped by 6 bases and J by 10 bases, with 17 bases between them. The CDR3 has 13 residues. CDR3 sequence: CASTRSEDGEQFF. As DNA, the CDR3 is TGCGCCAGCACCAGGTCGGAGGACGGCGAGCAGTTCTTC.